This T cell receptor beta chain derives from a study of a mutant IDH1 vaccine in newly diagnosed glioma. Germline V gives CDR1 MDHEN, CDR2 SYDVKM. CDR3 length: 13 amino acids. V was trimmed by 6 bases and J by 1 base, leaving 4 bases between them. As regards this clone: Its antigen remains unidentified.

Here immunoSEQ multiplex PCR was the method, and the copy in TCRdb shows in-frame clones only, minus some. Of roughly 30,000 clones listed, around nine tenths were seen once; the top ten hold approximately 2.3%. Documented time point: week 23, last vaccination. The content of each vaccine dose was 300 ug of mutant IDH1 20-mer peptide, and topical imiquimod accompanied it. The clonotype originates from a middle-aged man with glioma. The sample here was PBMCs, taken from a glioma patient whose treatment included an IDH1 peptide vaccine. This rearrangement joins TRBV28 to TRBJ2-6, with D hard to call. The DNA for the CDR3 is TGTGCCAGCAGCAGATCTGGGGCCAACGTCCTGACTTTC. It specifies CASSRSGANVLTF. Full variable domain (remainder filled in from reference TRBV28 and TRBJ2-6): DVKVTQSSRYLVKRTGEKVFLECVQDMDHENMFWYRQDPGLGLRLIYFSYDVKMKEKGDIPEGYSVSREKKERFSLILESASTNQTSMYLCASSRSGANVLTFGAGSRLTVL.